These 8 T cell receptor beta chains were sequenced from one sample in a study of regulatory T cells in long-lasting Graves disease. Arm-PCR of CDR3 regions and iRepertoire HTBI primers were the basis on which TCR beta libraries were built. One entry per CDR3 protein results from TCRdb running MiXCR on the multiplex PCR reads. The sample comprises a few hundred thousand distinct CDR3 sequences, over 15% of which are singletons, and roughly 29% rests with the top ten. Described time point: newly diagnosed GD, antithyroid drugs for less than 3 months. After RNA was extracted from PBMCs, the TCR library was made from it. These same data were also listed under a study on T cells in Graves' hyperthyroidism and ophthalmopathy.

Here the sequenced sample was peripheral blood mononuclear cells (PBMCs), taken at new diagnosis, from a patient treated with antithyroid drugs. These receptors came from a man aged 40-49 years with Graves disease.

The chain combines TRBV11-1 with TRBJ2-3; D may be TRBD1 (7 bases). CDR1 is SGHAT, CDR2 FQDESV, per germline (reference sequence). Trimming cost V 3 bases and J 0 bases, with 13 bases left between them. This CDR3 has 16 residues. The CDR3 DNA follows: TGTGCCAGCAGCTTGGGGGCGGGACAGAGCACAGATACGCAGTATTTT. As protein: CASSLGAGQSTDTQYF.

This clonotype showed up many times. CDR3 DNA sequence: TGCGCCAGCAGCTTGGTGTCAGATTCCTACGAGCAGTACTTC. Protein: CASSLVSDSYEQYF. V usage is TRBV5-1 and J usage is TRBJ2-7; D ambiguous. This CDR3 comprises 14 residues. The V end was cut by 0 bases, the J end by 1 base, with 8 bases between. Germline V gene data show CDR1 as SGHRS and CDR2 as YFSETQ.

This clonotype occurred a few times. Since the CDR3 does not end with the conserved phenylalanine or tryptophan, this likely comes from a read error. The J gene is TRBJ1-5, the V gene TRBV11-3; D is undetermined. V was trimmed by 1 base and J by 6 bases, leaving 1 base between them. This CDR3 spans 11 amino acids. Germline V gene lookup returns CDR1 SGHNT and CDR2 YENEEA. The DNA of the CDR3 is TGTGCCAGCAGCTTAGTTCAGCCCCAGCATTCT. Its translation: CASSLVQPQHS.

This chain joins TRBV7-9 and TRBJ1-2, with a tentative D call TRBD1 (6 bases). The germline V gene has CDR1 SEHNR and CDR2 FQNEAQ (reference sequence). The ends were cut back, 5 bases at V and 1 base at J, with 11 bases in the middle. This CDR3 comprises 14 residues. CDR3 sequence reads: CASSEGQNNYGYTF. In DNA, the CDR3 is TGTGCCAGCAGCGAAGGACAGAATAACTATGGCTACACCTTC.

This clonotype showed up many times. The chain recombines TRBV28 with TRBJ1-5, with TRBD1 identical over 9 bases. The CDR3 loop spans 15 amino acids. Trimming removed 6 bases from V and 3 bases from J; junction bases left unmatched: 6. Germline V gene lookup returns CDR1 MDHEN and CDR2 SYDVKM. Here the CDR3 reads CASRWDRVNNQPQHF. The CDR3 nucleotides are TGTGCCAGCAGGTGGGACAGGGTAAACAATCAGCCCCAGCATTTT.

This clonotype was counted between two and nine times. The gene calls are TRBV2 and TRBJ1-5; TRBD1 might be the D (5 bases). The CDR3 consists of 15 residues. Germline V gene lookup returns CDR1 SNHLY and CDR2 FYNNEI. Trimming pared 3 bases from V and 9 bases from J, leaving 18 bases between. The CDR3 loop reads CASSEEGGTWRPQHF. CDR3 nucleotides: TGTGCCAGCAGTGAGGAGGGTGGGACCTGGCGGCCCCAGCATTTT.

This clonotype was observed many times. This chain joins TRBV6-2 or TRBV6-3 and TRBJ2-1; D unclear. Trimming took off 6 bases at V and 6 bases at J, with 12 bases between the two ends. CDR3 length: 13 amino acids. Germline lookup yields CDR1 MNHEY and CDR2 SVGEGT. The CDR3 here is CASSAPGSNEQFF. CDR3 nucleotides: TGTGCCAGCAGCGCCCCCGGGTCCAATGAGCAGTTCTTC.

The table lists this clonotype with many counts. The chain couples TRBV5-1 to TRBJ2-7; 11 positions agree with TRBD1. The CDR3 contains 14 residues. The germline CDR1 and CDR2 sequences are SGHRS and YFSETQ. V gave up 6 bases and J gave up 4 bases; unmatched junction bases: 6. The CDR3 spells CASNLGQGAYEQYF. CDR3 bases: TGCGCCAGCAACCTCGGACAGGGGGCGTACGAGCAGTACTTC.